The 10 T cell receptor beta chains listed next were all sequenced from one sample in a study of blood T cell repertoires in COVID-19 (dated by TCRdb to about 2020). Preparation of the library involved the immunoSEQ multiplex PCR assay. This is the immuneACCESS table as TCRdb keeps it, with only in-frame sequences that have V and J called. A part of the clones is gone; compared with another copy, unresolved V genes explain less than half, and the rest is unexplained. Within this sample are approximately 150,000 clones, with 82% of them counted one time only. Approximately 14% of the sample is held by the ten biggest clonotypes. The sample consisted of peripheral blood. The receptor set was obtained from a human donor with acute or convalescent COVID-19. The donor label of this sample is uncertain.

This rearrangement joins TRBV10-3 to TRBJ2-1, with TRBD2 identical over 8 bases. The J segment lost 5 bases and the V segment lost 3 bases, leaving 6 bases of the junction unmatched. Germline loops: CDR1 ENHRY, CDR2 SYGVKD. This CDR3 is built from 15 residues. The CDR3 DNA follows: TGTGCCATCAGTGACAGTAGCGGGGTCCACAATGAGCAGTTCTTC. It encodes CAISDSSGVHNEQFF.

This sequence joins TRBV6-5 and TRBJ1-2, with 10 nucleotides matching TRBD1. The ends lost 11 bases at V and 6 bases at J; junction bases unmatched: 9. The CDR3 covers 13 residues. From germline, CDR1 is MNHEY and CDR2 SVGAGI. Written as DNA, the CDR3 is TGTGCCGGTTTGGGACAGGGGAGGCATGGCTACACCTTC. It codes for CAGLGQGRHGYTF.

J is TRBJ1-5 and V is TRBV30; TRBD1 might be the D (5 bases). The CDR3 runs 13 residues. CDR1 GTSNPN and CDR2 SVGIG come from the germline V gene (reference sequence). V gave up 0 bases and J gave up 7 bases, with 10 bases separating them. CDR3 amino acids: CAWSVRRGQPQHF. As DNA, the CDR3 is TGTGCCTGGAGTGTTAGGAGGGGCCAGCCCCAGCATTTT. Combining the CDR3 with reference TRBV30 and TRBJ1-5 gives the whole variable domain SQTIHQWPATLVQPVGSPLSLECTVEGTSNPNLYWYRQAAGRGLQLLFYSVGIGQISSEVPQNLSASRPQDRQFILSSKKLLLSDSGFYLCAWSVRRGQPQHFGDGTRLSIL.

The chain joins TRBV5-1 to TRBJ2-2, with D uncertain. Germline lookup yields CDR1 SGHRS and CDR2 YFSETQ. Trimming cost V 0 bases and J 5 bases, with 8 bases left between them. There are 14 residues in the CDR3. The CDR3 loop reads CASSLGRRTGELFF. The CDR3, as DNA: TGCGCCAGCAGCTTGGGGAGAAGGACCGGGGAGCTGTTTTTT.

This rearrangement joins TRBV5-1 to TRBJ1-6, with 8 nucleotides matching TRBD1. The germline V gene encodes CDR1 SGHRS and CDR2 YFSETQ. Unmatched junction bases numbered 9, after V lost 4 bases and J lost 9 bases. The CDR3 is 15 amino acids. CDR3 region: CASSPNRGSASPLHF. CDR3 bases: TGCGCCAGCAGCCCAAACAGGGGGAGTGCTTCACCCCTCCACTTT.

This chain joins TRBV7-2 and TRBJ2-7; 7 bases agree with TRBD1. Germline CDR1 is SGHTA and CDR2 is FQGNSA. Losses at the gene ends were 6 bases for V and 5 bases for J; bases not matched to a gene: 13. This CDR3 is 15 amino acids long. CDR3 coding DNA: TGTGCCAGCAGTCCAGCGGTGACAGGGCGGAACGAGCAGTACTTC. Amino acids: CASSPAVTGRNEQYF.

V gene TRBV11-2 combines with J gene TRBJ1-2, with D perhaps matching TRBD1 (6 bases). The CDR3 loop spans 14 amino acids. The V end was cut by 2 bases, the J end by 7 bases, with 14 bases between. Germline V gene sequence: CDR1 SGHAT, CDR2 FQNNGV. The CDR3 DNA sequence: TGTGCCAGCAGCTTAAACAGGGTAAAAGGTGGCTACACCTTC. Translating it yields CASSLNRVKGGYTF.

CDR3 loop: CASRGTVDEQFF. The CDR3 bases are TGTGCCAGTAGGGGGACAGTGGATGAGCAGTTCTTC. The chain uses TRBV19 and TRBJ2-1, with 7 bases that match TRBD1. The CDR3 totals 12 residues. V lost 6 bases, J lost 8 bases, and 4 bases stayed unmatched. Looked up from germline, CDR1 is LNHDA and CDR2 is SQIVND (reference sequence).

The chain joins TRBV5-4 to TRBJ2-1, with D tentatively TRBD2 (6 bases). V lost 4 bases to trimming and J lost 10 bases, with 24 bases between them. Germline CDR1 is SGHNT and CDR2 is YYREEE (reference sequence). The CDR3 loop spans 16 amino acids. The CDR3 is CASSPQVGGPGGEQFF. The CDR3, as DNA: TGTGCCAGCAGCCCGCAGGTGGGCGGGCCTGGAGGGGAGCAGTTCTTC.

This chain links TRBV12-5 with TRBJ1-1; D gene unclear. Deletions cut 6 bases from V and 1 base from J, with 15 bases between. The CDR3 length is 15 residues. Looked up from germline, CDR1 is LGHNT and CDR2 is FRNRAP. This CDR3 is CASGPPRSENTEAFF. The CDR3 DNA reads as TGTGCTAGTGGCCCCCCGAGAAGCGAGAACACTGAAGCTTTCTTT. The full variable domain, with the rest looked up from reference TRBV12-5 and TRBJ1-1, is DARVTQTPRHKVTEMGQEVTMRCQPILGHNTVFWYRQTMMQGLELLAYFRNRAPLDDSGMPKDRFSAEMPDATLATLKIQPSEPRDSAVYFCASGPPRSENTEAFFGQGTRLTVV.